The present T cell receptor beta chain was sequenced within a study of blood T cell repertoires in COVID-19. Study summary: Specimens from acute and convalescent COVID-19 originated in the United States, Italy and Spain.

The CDR3 is 10 residues long. With 4 bases removed from V and 8 bases from J, the gap between germline ends came to 9 bases. The germline V gene has CDR1 DFQATT and CDR2 SNEGSKA (reference sequence). How the authors handled the data: Reference gene primer amplification gave estimated nucleated cell counts. Measured with immunoSEQ multiplex PCR; TCRdb has only the in-frame clones, and not every one. Clonal size and the V and J genes are those of that table, whereas D and trimming came from the DNA. The top ten hold over 4.5% of the sample, which has about 150,000 clones, around nine tenths seen once. This clone was detected only once.

The rearrangement uses TRBV20-1 and TRBJ2-7, with D uncertain. The source is a human donor in a cohort sampled during active COVID-19. The material sequenced was peripheral blood. For the CDR3, the DNA is TGCAGTGCTATGGGCCCACAGCAGTACTTC. This codes for CSAMGPQQYF.